Below, 3 T cell receptor beta chains from the same sample are listed, as sequenced in a study of identical twins. TCRdb reanalysed the 5' RACE reads using MiXCR and keeps one entry per CDR3 protein. The sample lists roughly 350,000 distinct CDR3 sequences, around 9.7% occurring once. Sequencing was carried out using naive T cells sorted from blood. These receptors all stem from a woman aged 45 to 65 in good health.

This clonotype was found many times. The chain couples TRBV24-1 to TRBJ2-1, with D possibly being TRBD2 (6 bases). The germline V gene encodes CDR1 KGHDR and CDR2 SFDVKD. The V and J ends lost 2 bases and 1 base respectively, with 14 bases between them. The CDR3 spans 17 residues. The CDR3 reads CATSDSLAGRSYNEQFF. The CDR3 DNA reads TGTGCCACCAGTGATTCACTGGCGGGAAGGTCCTACAATGAGCAGTTCTTC.

Many counts were recorded for this clonotype. The V gene is TRBV14, the J gene TRBJ2-7; D is ambiguous. The CDR3 totals 13 residues. V lost 4 bases and J 3 bases, leaving 10 bases between the germline ends. Germline CDR1 and CDR2: SGHDN and FVKESK. The DNA for the CDR3 is TGTGCCAGCAGCCGCCCTCCTCTCTACGAGCAGTACGTC. Encoded protein: CASSRPPLYEQYV.

Concerning this clonotype: Given a much more abundant clone one base away, this may be a read error. The chain couples TRBV4-1 to TRBJ2-3, with TRBD2 matching over 7 bases. From germline, CDR1 is MGHRA and CDR2 YSYEKL. V lost 1 base and J lost 4; bases outside the gene matches: 5. CDR3 length: 15 residues. Here the CDR3 DNA reads TGCGCCAGCAGCCAAGTCCACAGCGGGGCAGATACGCAGTATTTT. Amino acid sequence: CASSQVHSGADTQYF.